The 19 T cell receptor beta chains below were found in one sample sequenced in a study of CD8 T cells in Susac syndrome. Random hexamers primed reverse transcription of about 0.45 to 1 ug RNA. TCRdb re-called the immunoSEQ multiplex PCR reads through MiXCR, storing one row per CDR3 protein. The sample consists of tens of thousands of distinct CDR3 sequences, 90% to 95% of them appearing once. The sequenced sample consisted of CD4+ T cells from PBMCs. All receptors derive from a human donor with Susac syndrome.

CDR3 bases: TGTGCCAGCAGCCCCGCCGGGACAGGTGCCTACGAGCAGTACTTC. This codes for CASSPAGTGAYEQYF. The gene calls are TRBV7-2 and TRBJ2-7; 8 positions agree with TRBD1. CDR3 length: 15 amino acids. CDR1 is SGHTA, CDR2 FQGNSA, per germline. V trimming: 5 bases; J trimming: 2 bases; junction bases outside the gene matches: 8.

The genes are TRBV14 and TRBJ1-1; the D gene is possibly TRBD1 (5 bases). The germline V gene encodes CDR1 SGHDN and CDR2 FVKESK. V was clipped by 0 bases and J by 6 bases, with 26 bases between them. The CDR3 covers 19 residues. CDR3 DNA sequence: TGTGCCAGCAGCCAAGATCGAGCGGGGCAAGGGTCAAGGGTCGCTGAAGCTTTCTTT. It is translated as CASSQDRAGQGSRVAEAFF.

This chain connects TRBV27 to TRBJ1-1; D perhaps matches TRBD1 (6 bases). The length of the CDR3 is 15 residues. V lost 2 bases to trimming and J lost 5 bases, with 15 bases between them. Germline CDR1 MNHEY, CDR2 SMNVEV (reference sequence). The CDR3 region has the DNA TGTGCCAGCAGTTTAACAGGGATTAGCAGAACTGAAGCTTTCTTT. Translating it yields CASSLTGISRTEAFF.

The chain is built from TRBV11-2 and TRBJ2-7; D is tentatively TRBD1 or TRBD2 (5 bases each). The CDR3 is 14 residues long. The V and J ends lost 2 bases and 1 base respectively, with 9 bases between them. CDR1 and CDR2 from the germline V gene are SGHAT and FQNNGV. The CDR3 DNA reads TGTGCCAGCAGCTTATGGGGACGGTCCTACGAGCAGTACTTC. Translated, it gives CASSLWGRSYEQYF.

This clonotype was detected a few times. This chain connects TRBV11-2 to TRBJ2-7, with D possibly called TRBD1 or TRBD2 (6 bases each). Germline lookup yields CDR1 SGHAT and CDR2 FQNNGV. The CDR3 totals 14 residues. Trimming cost V 1 base and J 2 bases, with 9 bases left between them. CDR3 sequence reads: CASSLAGAPYEQYF. The DNA for the CDR3 is TGTGCCAGCAGCTTAGCGGGGGCGCCCTACGAGCAGTACTTC.

J is TRBJ2-5 and V is TRBV20-1, with a possible D match to TRBD2 (7 bases). The germline V and J ends were trimmed by 3 bases and 3 bases, with 11 bases remaining between them. Germline lookup yields CDR1 DFQATT and CDR2 SNEGSKA (reference sequence). CDR3 length equals 13 residues. The CDR3 DNA follows: TGCAGTGCTAGCGGGGGGCCCAAAGAGACCCAGTACTTC. Its protein is CSASGGPKETQYF.

The chain couples TRBV14 to TRBJ2-7, with unresolved D. Germline V gene lookup returns CDR1 SGHDN and CDR2 FVKESK. Trimming removed 1 base from V and 6 bases from J, with 10 bases in between. This CDR3 comprises 13 residues. In DNA, the CDR3 is TGTGCCAGCAGCCAAGGAAGGATAGGCGAGCAGTACTTC. Translation: CASSQGRIGEQYF.

This CDR3 reads CASSVGARGGFEQYF. CDR3 DNA sequence: TGTGCCAGCAGCGTAGGGGCCCGAGGGGGGTTCGAGCAGTACTTC. The chain combines TRBV9 with TRBJ2-7; the D gene could be TRBD1 or TRBD2 (6 bases each). Germline CDR1 and CDR2: SGDLS and YYNGEE. V was shortened by 0 bases and J by 6 bases, with 16 bases between the two germline ends. The CDR3 runs 15 residues.

The rearrangement joins TRBV4-3 to TRBJ1-1; tentatively, D is TRBD1 (5 bases). V shed 0 bases and J shed 1 base, with 12 bases lying between them. Per germline, CDR1 LGHNA and CDR2 YSLEER. The CDR3 totals 16 residues. CDR3 sequence (DNA): TGCGCCAGCAGCCAAGAGTTAGGAGGGGCGAACACTGAAGCTTTCTTT. Protein product: CASSQELGGANTEAFF.

The chain couples TRBV20-1 to TRBJ2-4; TRBD2 agrees at 7 bases. V shed 0 bases, J shed 0 bases, and the junction held 2 bases outside the gene matches. CDR3 length: 15 amino acids. Germline CDR1 is DFQATT and CDR2 is SNEGSKA (reference sequence). Here the CDR3 DNA reads TGCAGTGCTAGAGAGAGCGGGGTAGCCAAAAACATTCAGTACTTC. This encodes CSARESGVAKNIQYF.

V gene TRBV6-6 combines with J gene TRBJ1-2; the match to TRBD1 covers 9 bases. J lost 2 bases, V lost 6 bases, and 1 base had no gene match. Germline V gives CDR1 MNHNY, CDR2 SVGAGI (reference sequence). CDR3 size: 13 residues. The CDR3 DNA reads as TGTGCCAGCAGACAGGGGGCGAACTATGGCTACACCTTC. This gives the protein CASRQGANYGYTF.

This sequence joins TRBV28 and TRBJ2-1; D might be TRBD2 (5 bases). The germline CDR1 and CDR2 sequences are MDHEN and SYDVKM. This CDR3 is 15 amino acids long. The germline V and J ends were trimmed by 1 base and 3 bases, with 10 bases remaining between them. CDR3 residues: CASSLSGVVYNEQFF. As DNA, the CDR3 is TGTGCCAGCAGTTTATCCGGGGTTGTCTACAATGAGCAGTTCTTC.

V usage is TRBV19 and J usage is TRBJ2-3, with 9 bases that match TRBD2. Germline loops: CDR1 LNHDA, CDR2 SQIVND (reference sequence). The CDR3 is 15 amino acids. With V trimmed by 8 bases and J by 2 bases, 8 bases remained unmatched. In DNA, the CDR3 is TGTGCCAGTGGAAGAAGCGGGGGGTTCACAGATACGCAGTATTTT. It codes for CASGRSGGFTDTQYF.

This chain connects TRBV20-1 to TRBJ2-5; unclear D gene. Germline V gene lookup returns CDR1 DFQATT and CDR2 SNEGSKA (reference sequence). The CDR3 runs 13 residues. Trimming left V 0 bases short and J 2 bases short, with 7 bases between. CDR3 protein: CSAREAWQETQYF. The CDR3 DNA follows: TGCAGTGCTAGAGAGGCCTGGCAAGAGACCCAGTACTTC.

The rearrangement links TRBV3-1 to TRBJ1-2; 8 nucleotides match TRBD1. CDR3 length: 12 amino acids. The V and J ends lost 4 bases and 8 bases, in that order; junction bases with no gene match: 3. CDR1 and CDR2 from the germline V gene are LGHDT and YNNKEL (reference sequence). This CDR3 is CASSPRQGGYTF. In nucleotides, the CDR3 is TGTGCCAGCAGCCCCCGACAGGGGGGCTACACCTTC.

This clonotype came up a few times. The rearrangement links TRBV20-1 to TRBJ1-5; 7 bases agree with TRBD1. The trim removed 2 bases at V and 7 bases at J, leaving 2 bases unmatched. The CDR3 length is 12 residues. Germline V lookup: CDR1 DFQATT, CDR2 SNEGSKA (reference sequence). This CDR3 reads CSARRGQQPQHF. CDR3 DNA sequence: TGCAGTGCTAGAAGGGGGCAACAGCCCCAGCATTTT.

The J gene is TRBJ2-2, the V gene TRBV6-2 or TRBV6-3; D unclear. Deletions cut 8 bases from V and 2 bases from J, with 3 bases between. CDR1 and CDR2 from the germline V gene are MNHEY and SVGEGT. This CDR3 has 11 amino acids. The CDR3 DNA reads TGTGCCAGCGCTAACACCGGGGAGCTGTTTTTT. This encodes CASANTGELFF.

The genes are TRBV30 and TRBJ1-1; D call uncertain. The CDR3 spans 13 residues. Germline V gene lookup returns CDR1 GTSNPN and CDR2 SVGIG (reference sequence). With 4 bases removed from V and 1 base from J, the gap between germline ends came to 10 bases. CDR3 nucleotides: TGTGCCTGGACAACTCTCCGGAACACTGAAGCTTTCTTT. This codes for CAWTTLRNTEAFF.

Here the CDR3 DNA reads TGTGCCAGCAGCTTAGTTACGGGGGACACCGGGGAGCTGTTTTTT. Protein: CASSLVTGDTGELFF. The V and J genes are TRBV7-6 and TRBJ2-2; a weak D match, TRBD2 (6 bases). Germline V CDR1 and CDR2: SGHVS, FNYEAQ. This CDR3 region has 15 residues. V was cut by 1 base and J by 3 bases, with 9 bases left in between.